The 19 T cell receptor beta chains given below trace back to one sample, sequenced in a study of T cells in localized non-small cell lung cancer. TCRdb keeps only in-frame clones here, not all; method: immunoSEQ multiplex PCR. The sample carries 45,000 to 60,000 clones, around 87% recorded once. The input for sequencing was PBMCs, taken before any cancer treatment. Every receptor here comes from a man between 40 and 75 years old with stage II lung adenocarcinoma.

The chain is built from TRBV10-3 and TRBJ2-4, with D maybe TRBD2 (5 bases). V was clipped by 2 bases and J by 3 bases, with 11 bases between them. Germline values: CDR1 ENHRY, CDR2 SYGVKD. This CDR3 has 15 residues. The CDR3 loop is CAISEGLGGKNIQYF. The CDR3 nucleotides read TGTGCCATCAGTGAGGGCCTTGGAGGCAAAAACATTCAGTACTTC.

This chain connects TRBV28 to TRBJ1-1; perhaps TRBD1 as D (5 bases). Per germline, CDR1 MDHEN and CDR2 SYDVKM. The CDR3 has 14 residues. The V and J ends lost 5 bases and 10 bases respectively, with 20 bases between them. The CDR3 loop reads CASSLGHTGRRAFF. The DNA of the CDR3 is TGTGCCAGCAGTCTGGGTCATACGGGGCGAAGAGCTTTCTTT. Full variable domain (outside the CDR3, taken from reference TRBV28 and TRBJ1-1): DVKVTQSSRYLVKRTGEKVFLECVQDMDHENMFWYRQDPGLGLRLIYFSYDVKMKEKGDIPEGYSVSREKKERFSLILESASTNQTSMYLCASSLGHTGRRAFFGQGTRLTVV.

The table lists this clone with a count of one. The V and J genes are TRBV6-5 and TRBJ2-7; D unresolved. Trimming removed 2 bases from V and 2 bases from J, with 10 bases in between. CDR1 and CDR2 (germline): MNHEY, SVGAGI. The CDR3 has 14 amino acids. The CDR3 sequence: CASSYRTATYEQYF. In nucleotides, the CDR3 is TGTGCCAGCAGTTACCGCACCGCCACCTACGAGCAGTACTTC.

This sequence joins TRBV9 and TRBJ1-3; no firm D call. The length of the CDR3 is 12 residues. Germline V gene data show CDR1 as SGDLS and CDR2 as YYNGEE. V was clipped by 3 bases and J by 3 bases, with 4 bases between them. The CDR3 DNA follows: TGTGCCAGCAGCGCAAGTGGAAACACCATATATTTT. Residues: CASSASGNTIYF.

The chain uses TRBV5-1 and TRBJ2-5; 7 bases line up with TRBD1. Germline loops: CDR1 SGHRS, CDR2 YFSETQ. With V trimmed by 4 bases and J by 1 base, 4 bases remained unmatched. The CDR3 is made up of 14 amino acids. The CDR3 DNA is TGCGCCAGCAGCCCGACAGGGCTCCAAGAGACCCAGTACTTC. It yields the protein CASSPTGLQETQYF.

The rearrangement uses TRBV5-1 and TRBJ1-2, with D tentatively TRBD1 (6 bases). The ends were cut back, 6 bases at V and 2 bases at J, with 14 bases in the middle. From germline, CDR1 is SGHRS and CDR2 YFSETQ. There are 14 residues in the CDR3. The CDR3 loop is CASKSGGVNYGYTF. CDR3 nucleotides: TGCGCCAGCAAGTCCGGGGGCGTCAACTATGGCTACACCTTC.

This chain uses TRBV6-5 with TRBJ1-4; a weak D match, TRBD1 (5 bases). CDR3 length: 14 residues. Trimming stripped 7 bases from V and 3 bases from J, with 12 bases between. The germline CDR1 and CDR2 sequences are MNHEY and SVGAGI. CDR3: CASKDRDPNEKLFF. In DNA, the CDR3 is TGTGCCAGCAAAGACCGGGACCCTAATGAAAAACTGTTTTTT.

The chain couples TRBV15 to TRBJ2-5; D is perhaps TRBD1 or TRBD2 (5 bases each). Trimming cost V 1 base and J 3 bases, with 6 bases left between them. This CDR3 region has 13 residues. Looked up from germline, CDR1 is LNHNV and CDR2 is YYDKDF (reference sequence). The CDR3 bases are TGTGCCACCAGCAGAGGAGGGGAAGAGACCCAGTACTTC. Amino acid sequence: CATSRGGEETQYF.

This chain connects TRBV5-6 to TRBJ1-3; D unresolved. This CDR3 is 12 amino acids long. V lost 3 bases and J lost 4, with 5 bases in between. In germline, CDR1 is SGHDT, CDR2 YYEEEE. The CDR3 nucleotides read TGTGCCAGCAGCTCCTTCGGAAACACCATATATTTT. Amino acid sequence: CASSSFGNTIYF.

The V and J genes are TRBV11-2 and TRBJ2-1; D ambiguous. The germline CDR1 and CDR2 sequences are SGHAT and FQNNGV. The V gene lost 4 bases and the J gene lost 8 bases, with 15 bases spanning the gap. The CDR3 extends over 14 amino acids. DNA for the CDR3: TGTGCCAGCAGCTCAGACGGTACCTCGGATGAGCAGTTCTTC. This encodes CASSSDGTSDEQFF.

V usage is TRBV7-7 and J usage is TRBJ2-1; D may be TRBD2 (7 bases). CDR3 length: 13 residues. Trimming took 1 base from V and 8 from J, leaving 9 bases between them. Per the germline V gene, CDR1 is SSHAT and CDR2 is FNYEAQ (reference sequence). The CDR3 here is CASSLGGGHEQFF. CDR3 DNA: TGTGCCAGCAGCTTAGGGGGGGGGCATGAGCAGTTCTTC.

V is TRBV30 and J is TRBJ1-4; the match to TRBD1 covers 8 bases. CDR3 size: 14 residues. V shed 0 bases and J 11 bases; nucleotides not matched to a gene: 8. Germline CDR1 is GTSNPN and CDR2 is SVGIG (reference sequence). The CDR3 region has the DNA TGTGCCTGGAGTGTAGGCCCAGGGGGCTCGAAACTGTTTTTT. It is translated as CAWSVGPGGSKLFF.

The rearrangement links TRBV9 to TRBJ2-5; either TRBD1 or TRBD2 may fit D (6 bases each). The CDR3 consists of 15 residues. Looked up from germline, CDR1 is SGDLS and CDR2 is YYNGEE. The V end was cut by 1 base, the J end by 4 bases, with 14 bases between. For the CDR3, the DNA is TGTGCCAGCAGCGTATGGGGGGCTGTTGGAGAGACCCAGTACTTC. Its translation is CASSVWGAVGETQYF.

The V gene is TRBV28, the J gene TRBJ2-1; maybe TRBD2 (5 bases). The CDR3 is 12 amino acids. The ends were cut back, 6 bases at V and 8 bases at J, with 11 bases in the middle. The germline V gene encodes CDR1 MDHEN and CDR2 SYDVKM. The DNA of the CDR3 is TGTGCCAGCAGCCGGCTAGCCGATGAGCAGTTCTTC. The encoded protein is CASSRLADEQFF.

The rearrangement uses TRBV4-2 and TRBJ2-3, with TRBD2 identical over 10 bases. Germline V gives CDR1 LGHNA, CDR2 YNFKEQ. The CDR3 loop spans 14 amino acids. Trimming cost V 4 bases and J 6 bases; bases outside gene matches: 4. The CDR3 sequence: CASSLQRGGDTQYF. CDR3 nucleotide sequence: TGTGCCAGCAGCCTCCAGCGGGGGGGTGATACGCAGTATTTT.

CDR3 loop: CAWSPPTGTAQETQYF. CDR3 coding DNA: TGTGCCTGGAGTCCTCCAACCGGGACAGCCCAAGAGACCCAGTACTTC. This rearrangement joins TRBV30 to TRBJ2-5, with 7 bases identical to TRBD1. There are 16 residues in the CDR3. CDR1 and CDR2 from the germline V gene are GTSNPN and SVGIG (reference sequence). With V trimmed by 2 bases and J by 1 base, 10 bases remained unmatched. The full variable domain, in which reference TRBV30 and TRBJ2-5 provide the parts outside the CDR3, is SQTIHQWPATLVQPVGSPLSLECTVEGTSNPNLYWYRQAAGRGLQLLFYSVGIGQISSEVPQNLSASRPQDRQFILSSKKLLLSDSGFYLCAWSPPTGTAQETQYFGPGTRLLVL.

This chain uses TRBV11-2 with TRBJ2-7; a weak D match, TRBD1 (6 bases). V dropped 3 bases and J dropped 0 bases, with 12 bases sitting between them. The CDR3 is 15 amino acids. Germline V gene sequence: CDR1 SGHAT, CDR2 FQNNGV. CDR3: CASSFAGARSYEQYV. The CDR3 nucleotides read TGTGCCAGCAGCTTCGCAGGGGCGCGCTCCTACGAGCAGTACGTC.

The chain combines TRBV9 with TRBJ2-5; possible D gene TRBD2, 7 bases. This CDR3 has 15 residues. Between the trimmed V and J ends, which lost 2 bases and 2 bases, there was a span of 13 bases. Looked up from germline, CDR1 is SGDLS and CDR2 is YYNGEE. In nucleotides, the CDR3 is TGTGCCAGCAGCGTCGGGGGGCCTAGGCAAGAGACCCAGTACTTC. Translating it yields CASSVGGPRQETQYF.

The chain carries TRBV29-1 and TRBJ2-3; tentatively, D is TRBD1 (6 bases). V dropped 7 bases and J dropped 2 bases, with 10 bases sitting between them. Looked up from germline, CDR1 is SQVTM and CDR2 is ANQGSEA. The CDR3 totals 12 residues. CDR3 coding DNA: TGCAGCGCCAGGGACAACACAGATACGCAGTATTTT. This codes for CSARDNTDTQYF.